Here is one T cell receptor beta chain with its context. Produced via immunoSEQ multiplex PCR; TCRdb's table is partial and in-frame only. The sample records about 94,000 clones, about 94% being singletons. Germline V CDR1 and CDR2: SGHRS, YFSETQ. CDR3 length: 16 residues. The V gene end was trimmed by 2 bases and the J gene end by 6 bases; junction bases not matched to a gene: 13. The data were taken from a study of technical replicates of blood from a handful of donors. The source of this sequence is a human donor in good health. The material sequenced was T cells isolated from PBMCs. This rearrangement joins TRBV5-1 to TRBJ1-1; the match to TRBD1 covers 7 bases. The CDR3 spells CASSFSPGTAAAEAFF. CDR3 sequence (DNA): TGCGCCAGCAGCTTCTCCCCCGGGACAGCTGCAGCTGAAGCTTTCTTT.